Below, one T cell receptor (beta chain) is given with its context. In the same sample, other DNA sequences code for this CDR3. Using immunoSEQ multiplex PCR, the repertoire was profiled, and TCRdb retains in-frame clones only, with some absent. The data contain about 40,000 clones, about 91% of them singletons. The data derive from a study of T cell changes during pregnancy in multiple sclerosis. The receptor was isolated from a female donor with multiple sclerosis, enrolled in a pregnancy study. Specimen: CD4+ T cells from peripheral blood mononuclear cells, collected before pregnancy.

The CDR3 DNA reads TGCGCCAGCAGCCAAGATGGGGCAGCCGGCTATGGCTACACCTTC. Translated, it gives CASSQDGAAGYGYTF. This sequence joins TRBV4-1 and TRBJ1-2, with D possibly TRBD1 on 5 matching bases. Germline V lookup: CDR1 MGHRA, CDR2 YSYEKL. V was trimmed by 0 bases and J by 4 bases, leaving 12 bases between them. The CDR3 extends over 15 amino acids.